There are a few counts of the clone carrying this T cell receptor (beta chain). Its antigen remains unidentified. This CDR3 spans 14 amino acids. CDR1 is DFQATT, CDR2 SNEGSKA, per germline (reference sequence). This sample stems from a study of blood T cells in healthy people across ages. General study findings and limits: Unknown donor CMV status possibly confounded expanded clonotype changes. Strong correlation was found linking TCR beta diversity to naive T cell percentage. TCR beta diversity, measured per million T cells, fell in a roughly linear way with age.

A second PCR of roughly 7 to 11 cycles used a sample-barcoded 5' primer and a J-beta primer mix. The template-switch adaptor was a 5' adaptor with 12 random nucleotides. It tagged each cDNA molecule. TCRdb re-analysed the 5' RACE reads in MiXCR, keeping a single row per CDR3 protein. Among 650,000 to 1,000,000 distinct CDR3 sequences listed, around 36% were seen once. The sample comprised blood. The V and J genes are TRBV20-1 and TRBJ2-1, with D unclear. Gene TRBJ2-7 matches the end of the DNA better, so the J call may be wrong. The sequence came from a man aged 18-30 years in good health. CDR3 sequence (DNA): TGCAGTGCTGCCATTCTTAGCTCCTACAATGAGCAGTACTTC. This gives the protein CSAAILSSYNEQYF.